A selection of T cell receptor beta chains follows, all from one sample in a study of OX40 agonist ivuxolimab in advanced cancers. Profiling relied on immunoSEQ multiplex PCR, and the TCRdb table lists in-frame clones only, not all of them. Of around 100,000 clones listed, 90% are singletons. Specimen: CD4+ or CD8+ T cells sorted from blood, collected in a trial of the OX40 agonist ivuxolimab. The receptor source for this set is an adult with an advanced solid tumor such as melanoma, head and neck, liver or kidney cancer. The CDR3 runs from the conserved cysteine through the conserved F or W. Fields, in order: V gene, clone size, J gene, D gene, CDR3 DNA, CDR3 protein. The D gene is left open where the match is weak. Size tells how often a clone was seen (once, few, many) or the class of an expanded clone, and some rows leave it out.

>TRBV19|.|TRBJ2-6|TRBD1
TGTGCCAGTAGCAGACAGGGGGCTGGGGCCAACGTCCTGACTTTC
CASSRQGAGANVLTF
>TRBV9|.|TRBJ2-1|.
TGTGCCAGCAAAAGCGGCAGCTCCTACAATGAGCAGTTCTTC
CASKSGSSYNEQFF
>TRBV11-2|.|TRBJ1-2|.
TGTGCCAGCAGCGCATACAGGAGGGCGGGCTCCTACACCTTC
CASSAYRRAGSYTF
>TRBV5-6|.|TRBJ2-5|TRBD2
TGTGCCAGCAGCTTGATGGGACTAGACTCCGGAGAGACCCAGTACTTC
CASSLMGLDSGETQYF
>TRBV29-1|.|TRBJ2-2|.
TGCAGCGTTCGGGAGCGACGGACGAACACCGGGGAGCTGTTTTTT
CSVRERRTNTGELFF
>TRBV7-2|.|TRBJ1-3|.
TGTGCCAGCAGCAGGACCGGATTAAACACCATATATTTT
CASSRTGLNTIYF
>TRBV5-4|.|TRBJ1-2|TRBD1
TGTGCCAGCAGTTTCCCCGGGACAGGTCAATCAACGGGCTACACCTTC
CASSFPGTGQSTGYTF
>TRBV29-1|.|TRBJ1-2|.
TGCAGCGTAGGACCTGGGGACTATGGCTACACCTTC
CSVGPGDYGYTF
>TRBV7-8|.|TRBJ2-2|.
TGTGCCAGCAGCCCCCGGGGGCCAAGTGGCGGGGAGCTGTTTTTT
CASSPRGPSGGELFF
>TRBV15|few|TRBJ2-3|TRBD2
TGTGCCACCAGCAGGAGCGGACTAGCGGGAACAGATACGCAGTATTTT
CATSRSGLAGTDTQYF
>TRBV29-1|.|TRBJ2-3|.
TGCAGCGTTGAGGGAATCTTAGCGGATACGCAGTATTTT
CSVEGILADTQYF
>TRBV6-5|.|TRBJ1-6|.
TGTGCCACCCAATCCCAGGCGCATAATTCACCCCTCCACTTT
CATQSQAHNSPLHF
>TRBV6-1|.|TRBJ1-2|TRBD1
TGTGCCAGCAGTGAGGGGACAGGCAGTTACTATGGCTACACCTTC
CASSEGTGSYYGYTF
>TRBV10-1|.|TRBJ1-5|.
TGCGCCAGCAGTGAGGCAGGGAGCAATCAGCCCCAGCATTTT
CASSEAGSNQPQHF
>TRBV2|once|TRBJ2-2|.
TGTGCCAGCAGACTTACTTACACCGGGGAGCTGTTTTTT
CASRLTYTGELFF
>TRBV7-2|.|TRBJ2-7|TRBD2
TGTGCCAGCAGCCTGGAAGCGGGAGAGGACTACGAGCAGTACTTC
CASSLEAGEDYEQYF
>TRBV30|few|TRBJ1-1|.
TGTGCCTGGGAGCCCCAGGCGAACACTGAAGCTTTCTTT
CAWEPQANTEAFF
>TRBV10-3|.|TRBJ2-1|TRBD2
TGTGCCATCAGTGTTCTAGCGGGAGCCTACAATGAGCAGTTCTTC
CAISVLAGAYNEQFF
>TRBV28|.|TRBJ2-1|TRBD2
TGTGCCAGCAGTTACCGACGATTGGGACTAGCGGGAGTAAGTGAGCAGTTCTTC
CASSYRRLGLAGVSEQFF
>TRBV5-1|.|TRBJ2-2|TRBD2
TGCGCCAGCACCCAAGGAAGCGGGGGGCCAGGCAGCACCGGGGAGCTGTTTTTT
CASTQGSGGPGSTGELFF
>TRBV2|.|TRBJ2-1|.
TGTGCCAGCAGCTTGAAAAGGGGACATGAGCAGTTCTTC
CASSLKRGHEQFF
>TRBV19|.|TRBJ2-7|TRBD2
TGTGCCAGTAGCAAGACTAGCGCAGCCTACGAGCAGTACTTC
CASSKTSAAYEQYF
>TRBV4-2|.|TRBJ2-3|TRBD2
TGTGCCAGCAGCCAACTCGGACTAGCGGGTCGCACAGATACGCAGTATTTT
CASSQLGLAGRTDTQYF
>TRBV28|once|TRBJ1-1|TRBD1
TGTGCCAGCAGGGGGGACAGAACTGAAGCTTTCTTT
CASRGDRTEAFF
>TRBV11-2|.|TRBJ1-1|.
TGTGCCAGCAGCTTAGCTGGCTGGCCGAACACTGAAGCTTTCTTT
CASSLAGWPNTEAFF
>TRBV29-1|.|TRBJ1-4|.
TGCAGCGGAGTTACCGAGGGGGGAAAACTGTTTTTT
CSGVTEGGKLFF
>TRBV7-2|.|TRBJ2-5|.
TGTGCCAGCAGCTTAGATGCTGGTGGGGAGACCCAGTACTTC
CASSLDAGGETQYF
>TRBV5-6|.|TRBJ2-7|.
TGTGCCAGCAGCCCGGGACTTGCCTACGAGCAGTACTTC
CASSPGLAYEQYF
>TRBV6-5|.|TRBJ1-1|.
TGTGCCAGCACCGAGACAGGGAACACTGAAGCTTTCTTT
CASTETGNTEAFF
>TRBV27|.|TRBJ2-1|.
TGTGCCAGCAGTTTAGTGGGGACTTACTACAATGAGCAGTTCTTC
CASSLVGTYYNEQFF
>TRBV29-1|.|TRBJ1-4|.
TGCAGCGCGTGGAGCGAGAAACTGTTTTTT
CSAWSEKLFF
>TRBV19|.|TRBJ2-3|.
TGTGCCAGTACTGGGAATGGAAAAACCACAGATACGCAGTATTTT
CASTGNGKTTDTQYF
>TRBV11-2|.|TRBJ2-7|.
TGTGCCAGCAGCTTAGACGGAGCGCCGGGCGAGCAGTACTTC
CASSLDGAPGEQYF
>TRBV19|.|TRBJ2-2|TRBD2
TGTGCCAGTAGTATAGGGGCGACTAGCCCTATCCGGGGTCATACCACCGGGGAGCTGTTTTTT
CASSIGATSPIRGHTTGELFF
>TRBV16|.|TRBJ2-7|.
TGTGCCAGCAGCCAAGAGGGGGGCGAGCAGTACTTC
CASSQEGGEQYF
>TRBV6-5|.|TRBJ1-3|.
TGTGCCAGCAGTTCCACGGAATATCCCTCGAACACCATATATTTT
CASSSTEYPSNTIYF
>TRBV18|.|TRBJ2-1|TRBD1
TGTGCCAGCTCCCCGACAGGGGCCGACTACAATGAGCAGTTCTTC
CASSPTGADYNEQFF
>TRBV6-5|.|TRBJ1-4|.
TGTGCCAGCAGTTACGATTTCGGGGGTGAAAAACTGTTTTTT
CASSYDFGGEKLFF
>TRBV9|.|TRBJ1-4|.
TGTGCCAGCAGCGTCACGTCGCGGGTGGAAAAACTGTTTTTT
CASSVTSRVEKLFF
>TRBV11-2|.|TRBJ2-2|.
TGTGCCAGCAGCCCCCACCACGGGGGAGGCGACACCGGGGAGCTGTTTTTT
CASSPHHGGGDTGELFF
>TRBV30|.|TRBJ2-4|.
TGTGCCTGGAGTGGGGAAGGGCTAGCCAAAAACATTCAGTACTTC
CAWSGEGLAKNIQYF
>TRBV5-5|.|TRBJ2-5|.
TGTGCCAGCAGCTTGCGGGAGACCCAGTACTTC
CASSLRETQYF
>TRBV6-1|.|TRBJ1-1|TRBD1
TGTGCCAGCAGCCTACAGGGGGCTATTACTGAAGCTTTCTTT
CASSLQGAITEAFF
>TRBV19|.|TRBJ1-1|TRBD1
TGTGCCAGTAGTATTGGGGACAGAGTAAAGAACACTGAAGCTTTCTTT
CASSIGDRVKNTEAFF
>TRBV19|once|TRBJ1-5|TRBD1
TGTGCCAGTAGTATTCCAGGGGGCGCCGGGCAGCCCCAGCATTTT
CASSIPGGAGQPQHF
>TRBV6-6|once|TRBJ1-6|.
TGTGCCAGCAGTTCCCCAGGGAATCCACCCCTCCACTTT
CASSSPGNPPLHF
>TRBV5-1|.|TRBJ2-7|TRBD1
TGCGCCAGCAGCATTACGGGACAGGGTTTGTACGAGCAGTACTTC
CASSITGQGLYEQYF